The TCR beta chain under discussion was sequenced for a study of blood T cell repertoires in COVID-19. The CDR3 contains 15 residues. Trimming removed 5 bases from V and 10 bases from J; junction bases left unmatched: 8. Per germline, CDR1 LNHNV and CDR2 YYDKDF (reference sequence). Profiling relied on immunoSEQ multiplex PCR, and the TCRdb table lists in-frame clones only, not all of them. The data contain 95,000 or so clones, more than 65% of them singletons. The origin of this receptor is an elderly woman with active or convalescent COVID-19. The chain links TRBV15 to TRBJ1-6, with TRBD1 matching over 10 bases. Specimen: peripheral blood. CDR3 sequence: CATSGPGTGVSPLHF. The CDR3 DNA reads as TGTGCCACCAGCGGCCCCGGGACAGGGGTCTCACCCCTCCACTTT.